This note documents a single TCR beta chain sequence. V was clipped by 6 bases and J by 3 bases; unmatched bases: 11. Per germline, CDR1 SGHRS and CDR2 YFSETQ. The CDR3 contains 16 residues. Amplification used 60 Vbeta primers and 13 Jbeta primers. Using immunoSEQ multiplex PCR, the repertoire was profiled, and TCRdb retains in-frame clones only, with some absent. Of about 43,000 clones listed, 77% were seen once; the top ten hold more than 1.3%. This specimen comes from a study of cytomegalovirus exposure and HLA in healthy donors. This chain connects TRBV5-1 to TRBJ2-2; TRBD2 matches 7 bases. The receptor was isolated from a man younger than 40 in good health and CMV-seronegative. Sequencing input: PBMCs. The CDR3 loop is CASITGEAGDTGELFF. The CDR3 coding sequence is TGCGCCAGCATCACGGGGGAGGCGGGGGACACCGGGGAGCTGTTTTTT.